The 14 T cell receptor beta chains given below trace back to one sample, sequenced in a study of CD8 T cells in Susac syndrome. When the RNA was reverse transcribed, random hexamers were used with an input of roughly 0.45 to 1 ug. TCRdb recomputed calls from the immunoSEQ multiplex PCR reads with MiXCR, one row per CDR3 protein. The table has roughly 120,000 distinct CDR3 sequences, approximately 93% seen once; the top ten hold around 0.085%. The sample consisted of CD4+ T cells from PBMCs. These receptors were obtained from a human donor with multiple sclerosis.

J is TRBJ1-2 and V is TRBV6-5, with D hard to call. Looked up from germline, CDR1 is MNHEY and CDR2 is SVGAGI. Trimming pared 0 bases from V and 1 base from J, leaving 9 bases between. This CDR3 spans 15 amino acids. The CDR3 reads CASSYSSGVNYGYTF. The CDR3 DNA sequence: TGTGCCAGCAGTTACTCGAGCGGGGTTAACTATGGCTACACCTTC.

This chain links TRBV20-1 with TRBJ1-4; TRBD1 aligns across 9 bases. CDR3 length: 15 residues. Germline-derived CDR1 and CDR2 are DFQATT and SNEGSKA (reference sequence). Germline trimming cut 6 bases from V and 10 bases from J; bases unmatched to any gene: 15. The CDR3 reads CSATEQGARLGKLFF. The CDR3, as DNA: TGCAGTGCAACTGAACAGGGGGCTAGGTTGGGAAAACTGTTTTTT.

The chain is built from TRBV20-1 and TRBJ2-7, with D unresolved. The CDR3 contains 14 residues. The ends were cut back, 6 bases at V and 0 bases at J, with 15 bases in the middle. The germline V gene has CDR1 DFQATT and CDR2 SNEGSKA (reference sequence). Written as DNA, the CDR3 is TGCAGTGCCCCTTCTGTCACGAGCTCCTACGAGCAGTACTTC. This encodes CSAPSVTSSYEQYF.

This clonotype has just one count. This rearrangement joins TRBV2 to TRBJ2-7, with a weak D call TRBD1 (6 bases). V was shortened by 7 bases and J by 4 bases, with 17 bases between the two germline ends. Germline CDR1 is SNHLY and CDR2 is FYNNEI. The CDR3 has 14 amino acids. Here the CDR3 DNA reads TGTGCCAGCACCCAGATAGGACAGTTTTACGAGCAGTACTTC. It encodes CASTQIGQFYEQYF.

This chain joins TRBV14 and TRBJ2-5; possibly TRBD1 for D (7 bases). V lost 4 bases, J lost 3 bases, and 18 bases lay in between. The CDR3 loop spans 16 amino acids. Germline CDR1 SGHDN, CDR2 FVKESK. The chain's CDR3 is CASSPYRQGGKETQYF. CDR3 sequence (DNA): TGTGCCAGCAGCCCCTACCGACAGGGAGGTAAAGAGACCCAGTACTTC.

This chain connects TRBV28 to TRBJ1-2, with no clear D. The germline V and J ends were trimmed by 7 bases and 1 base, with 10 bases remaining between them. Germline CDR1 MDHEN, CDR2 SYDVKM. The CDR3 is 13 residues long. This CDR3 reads CASTLDGNYGYTF. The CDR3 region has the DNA TGTGCCAGCACCCTGGACGGTAACTATGGCTACACCTTC.

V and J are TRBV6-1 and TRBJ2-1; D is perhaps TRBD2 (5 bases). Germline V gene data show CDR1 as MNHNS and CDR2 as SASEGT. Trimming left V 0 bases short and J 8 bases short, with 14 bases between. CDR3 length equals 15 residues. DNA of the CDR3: TGTGCCAGCAGTGAAGCGCGTCGGGGTTGGGATGAGCAGTTCTTC. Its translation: CASSEARRGWDEQFF.

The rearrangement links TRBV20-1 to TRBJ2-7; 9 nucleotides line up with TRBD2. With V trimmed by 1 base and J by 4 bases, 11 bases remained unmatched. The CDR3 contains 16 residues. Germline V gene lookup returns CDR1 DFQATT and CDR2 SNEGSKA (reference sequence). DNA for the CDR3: TGCAGTGCTAGAGCACCCTCCGGCGGGGGGGCATACGAGCAGTACTTC. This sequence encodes CSARAPSGGGAYEQYF.

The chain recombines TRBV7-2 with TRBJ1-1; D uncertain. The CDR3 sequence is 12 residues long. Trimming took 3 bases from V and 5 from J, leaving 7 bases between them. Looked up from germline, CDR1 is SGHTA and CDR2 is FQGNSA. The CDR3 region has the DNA TGTGCCAGCAGCTTCCTTGGGACTGAAGCTTTCTTT. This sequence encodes CASSFLGTEAFF.

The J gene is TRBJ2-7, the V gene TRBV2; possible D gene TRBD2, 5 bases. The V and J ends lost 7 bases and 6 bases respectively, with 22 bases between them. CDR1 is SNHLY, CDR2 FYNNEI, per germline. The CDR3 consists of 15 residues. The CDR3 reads CASTLVGRNEGEQYF. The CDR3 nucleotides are TGTGCCAGCACCCTGGTCGGTAGAAACGAGGGCGAGCAGTACTTC.

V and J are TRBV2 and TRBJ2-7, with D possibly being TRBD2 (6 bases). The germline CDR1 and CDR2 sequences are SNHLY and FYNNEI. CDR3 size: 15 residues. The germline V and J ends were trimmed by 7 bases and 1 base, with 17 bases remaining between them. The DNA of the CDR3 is TGTGCCAGCACTATAAACGCCGGGACTTCCTACGAGCAGTACTTC. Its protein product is CASTINAGTSYEQYF. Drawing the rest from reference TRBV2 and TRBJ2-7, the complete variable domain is EPEVTQTPSHQVTQMGQEVILRCVPISNHLYFYWYRQILGQKVEFLVSFYNNEISEKSEIFDDQFSVERPDGSNFTLKIRSTKLEDSAMYFCASTINAGTSYEQYFGPGTRLTVT.

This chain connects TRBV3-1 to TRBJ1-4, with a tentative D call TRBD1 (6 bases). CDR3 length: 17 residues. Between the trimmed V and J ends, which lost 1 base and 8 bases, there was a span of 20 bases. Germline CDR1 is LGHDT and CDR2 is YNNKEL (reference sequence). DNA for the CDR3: TGTGCCAGCAGCCAAGGGGAGACAGGCTCCACGGGAGAAAAACTGTTTTTT. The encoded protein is CASSQGETGSTGEKLFF.

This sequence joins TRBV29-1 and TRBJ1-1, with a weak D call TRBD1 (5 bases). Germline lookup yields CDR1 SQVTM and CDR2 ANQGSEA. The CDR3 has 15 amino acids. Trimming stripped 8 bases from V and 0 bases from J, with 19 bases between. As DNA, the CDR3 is TGCAGCTCCCGGGGGGACCCTGTTATGAACACTGAAGCTTTCTTT. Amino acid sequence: CSSRGDPVMNTEAFF.

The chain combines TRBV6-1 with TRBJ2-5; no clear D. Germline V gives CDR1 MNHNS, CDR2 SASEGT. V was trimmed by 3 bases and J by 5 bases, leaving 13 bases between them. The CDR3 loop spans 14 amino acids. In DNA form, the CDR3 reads TGTGCCAGCAGTGATTGGGCCATAGGGGAGACCCAGTACTTC. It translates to CASSDWAIGETQYF.